The present T cell receptor (beta chain) was sequenced within a study of blood T cells in healthy people across ages. General observations from the study: Investigators viewed diversity estimates from one million T cells as underestimates, the study reported. Without sorted subsets, naive and antigen-experienced compartments could not be conclusively compared.

Each individual donor underwent a draw of ten milliliters of peripheral blood. This CDR3 has 14 amino acids. Per the germline V gene, CDR1 is DFQATT and CDR2 is SNEGSKA (reference sequence). V gave up 6 bases and J gave up 5 bases, with 18 bases separating them. With a J-beta primer mix and a sample-barcoded 5' primer, a second PCR ran about 6 to 11 cycles. The template-switch adaptor, which had 12 random nucleotides, put a tag on each cDNA molecule. From the 5' RACE reads, TCRdb called clonotypes with MiXCR, one entry per CDR3 protein. This sample carries just under 900,000 distinct CDR3 sequences, around 28% of them seen once, and the ten largest clones take 15% to 20%. Details on this clonotype: Its antigen is not identified.

Sequencing was performed on blood. The source is a woman of 80 years or more in good health. The gene calls are TRBV20-1 and TRBJ2-3; no firm D call. Written as DNA, the CDR3 is TGCAGTGCCCCCCCGACGCGGAAGGTAGATACGCAGTATTTT. Its protein product is CSAPPTRKVDTQYF.